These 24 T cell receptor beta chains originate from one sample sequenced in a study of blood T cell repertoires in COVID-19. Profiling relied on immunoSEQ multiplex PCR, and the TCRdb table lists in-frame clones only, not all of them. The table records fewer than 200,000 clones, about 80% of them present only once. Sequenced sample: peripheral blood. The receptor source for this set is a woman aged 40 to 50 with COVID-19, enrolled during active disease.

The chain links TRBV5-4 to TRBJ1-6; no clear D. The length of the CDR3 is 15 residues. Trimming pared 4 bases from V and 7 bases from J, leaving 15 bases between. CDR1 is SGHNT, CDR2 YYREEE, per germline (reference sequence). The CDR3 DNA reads TGTGCCAGCAGCCAGAACGGAGTCCCCAATTCACCCCTCCACTTT. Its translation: CASSQNGVPNSPLHF.

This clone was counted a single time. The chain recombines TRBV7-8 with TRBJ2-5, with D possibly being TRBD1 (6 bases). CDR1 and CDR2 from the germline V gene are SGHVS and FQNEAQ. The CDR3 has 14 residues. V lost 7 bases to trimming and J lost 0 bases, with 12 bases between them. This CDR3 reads CASTPTGHQETQYF. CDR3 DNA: TGTGCCAGCACTCCCACAGGGCACCAAGAGACCCAGTACTTC.

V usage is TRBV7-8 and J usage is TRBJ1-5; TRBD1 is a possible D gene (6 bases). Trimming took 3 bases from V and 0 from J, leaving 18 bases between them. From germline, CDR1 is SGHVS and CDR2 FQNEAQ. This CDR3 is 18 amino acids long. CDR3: CASSFGQYNVNSNQPQHF. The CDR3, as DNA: TGTGCCAGCAGCTTTGGACAGTACAACGTGAATAGCAATCAGCCCCAGCATTTT.

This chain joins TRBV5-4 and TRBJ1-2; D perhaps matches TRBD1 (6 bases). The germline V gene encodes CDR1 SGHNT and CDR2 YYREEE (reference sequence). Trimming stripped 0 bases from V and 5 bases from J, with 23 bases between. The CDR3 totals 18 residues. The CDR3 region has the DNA TGTGCCAGCAGCTTGGAAGGCTCAGGGGAAATACGGAAATATGGCTACACCTTC. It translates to CASSLEGSGEIRKYGYTF.

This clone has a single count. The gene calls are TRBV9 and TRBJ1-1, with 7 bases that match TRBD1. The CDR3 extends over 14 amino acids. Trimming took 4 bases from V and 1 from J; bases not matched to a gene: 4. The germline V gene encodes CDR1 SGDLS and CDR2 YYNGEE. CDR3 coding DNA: TGTGCCAGCAGCCCAGGACAGGAGAACACTGAAGCTTTCTTT. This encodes CASSPGQENTEAFF.

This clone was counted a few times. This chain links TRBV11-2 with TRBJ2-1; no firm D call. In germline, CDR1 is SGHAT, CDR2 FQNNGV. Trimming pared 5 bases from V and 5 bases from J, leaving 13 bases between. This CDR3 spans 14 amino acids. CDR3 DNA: TGTGCCAGCAGCCCCAATCGCGTCCACAATGAGCAGTTCTTC. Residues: CASSPNRVHNEQFF.

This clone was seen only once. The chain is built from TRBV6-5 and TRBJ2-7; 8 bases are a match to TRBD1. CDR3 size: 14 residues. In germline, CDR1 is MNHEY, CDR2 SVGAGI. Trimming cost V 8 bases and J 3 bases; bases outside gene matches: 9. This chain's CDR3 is CASEGTDRGYEQYF. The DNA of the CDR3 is TGTGCCAGCGAGGGGACCGACAGGGGCTACGAGCAGTACTTC.

CDR3 bases: TGCGCCAGCAGCCAAGATACCGGCGGGGGAAATCAGCCCCAGCATTTT. Encoded protein: CASSQDTGGGNQPQHF. V usage is TRBV4-1 and J usage is TRBJ1-5, with TRBD1 as a possible D gene (5 bases). The CDR3 contains 16 residues. CDR1 and CDR2 from the germline V gene are MGHRA and YSYEKL. V was trimmed by 0 bases and J by 4 bases, leaving 13 bases between them.

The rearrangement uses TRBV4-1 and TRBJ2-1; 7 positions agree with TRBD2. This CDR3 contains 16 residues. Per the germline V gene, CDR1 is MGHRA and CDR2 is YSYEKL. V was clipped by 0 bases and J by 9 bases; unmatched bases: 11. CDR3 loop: CASSQDQGLGFGEQFF. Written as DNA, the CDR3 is TGCGCCAGCAGCCAAGACCAAGGACTAGGTTTCGGTGAGCAGTTCTTC.

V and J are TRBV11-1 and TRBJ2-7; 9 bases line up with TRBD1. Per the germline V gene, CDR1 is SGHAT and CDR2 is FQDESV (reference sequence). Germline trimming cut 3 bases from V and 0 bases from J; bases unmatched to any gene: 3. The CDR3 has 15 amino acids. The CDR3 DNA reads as TGTGCCAGCAGCTTTGGACAGGGGAGCTCCTACGAGCAGTACTTC. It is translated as CASSFGQGSSYEQYF. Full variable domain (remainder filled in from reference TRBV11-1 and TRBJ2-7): EAEVAQSPRYKITEKSQAVAFWCDPISGHATLYWYRQILGQGPELLVQFQDESVVDDSQLPKDRFSAERLKGVDSTLKIQPAELGDSAMYLCASSFGQGSSYEQYFGPGTRLTVT.

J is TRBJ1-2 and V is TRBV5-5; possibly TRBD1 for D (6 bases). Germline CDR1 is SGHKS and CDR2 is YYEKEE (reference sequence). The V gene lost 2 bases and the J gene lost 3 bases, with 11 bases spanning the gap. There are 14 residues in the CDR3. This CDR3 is CASSFGQWDYGYTF. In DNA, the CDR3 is TGTGCCAGCAGCTTCGGACAGTGGGACTATGGCTACACCTTC.

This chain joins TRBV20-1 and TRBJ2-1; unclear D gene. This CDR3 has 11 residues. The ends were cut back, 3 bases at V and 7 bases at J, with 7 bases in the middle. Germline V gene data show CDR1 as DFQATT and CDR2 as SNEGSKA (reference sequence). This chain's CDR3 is CSARPRNEQFF. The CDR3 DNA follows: TGCAGTGCTAGGCCCAGGAATGAGCAGTTCTTC.

CDR3 region: CASSERDITDTQYF. Written as DNA, the CDR3 is TGTGCCAGCAGTGAACGGGATATCACAGATACGCAGTATTTT. The chain is built from TRBV2 and TRBJ2-3; D is possibly TRBD2 (5 bases). The CDR3 is made up of 14 amino acids. V lost 2 bases, J lost 2 bases, and 8 bases lay in between. CDR1 and CDR2 from the germline V gene are SNHLY and FYNNEI.

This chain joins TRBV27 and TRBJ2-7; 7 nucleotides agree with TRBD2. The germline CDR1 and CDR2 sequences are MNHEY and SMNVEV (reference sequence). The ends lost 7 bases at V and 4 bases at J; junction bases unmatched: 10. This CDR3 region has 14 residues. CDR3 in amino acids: CASTPWGSGYEQYF. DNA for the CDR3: TGTGCCAGCACCCCCTGGGGTAGCGGGTACGAGCAGTACTTC.

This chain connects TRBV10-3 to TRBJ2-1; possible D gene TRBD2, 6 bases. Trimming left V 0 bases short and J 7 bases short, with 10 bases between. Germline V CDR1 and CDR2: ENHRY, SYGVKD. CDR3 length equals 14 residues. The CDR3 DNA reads TGTGCCATCAGTGAGTCACTTGGGGGGAATGAGCAGTTCTTC. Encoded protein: CAISESLGGNEQFF.

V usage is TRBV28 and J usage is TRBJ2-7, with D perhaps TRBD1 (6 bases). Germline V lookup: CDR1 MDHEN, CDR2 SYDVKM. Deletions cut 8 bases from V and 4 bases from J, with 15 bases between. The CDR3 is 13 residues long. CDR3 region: CASGGHGLYEQYF. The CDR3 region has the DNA TGTGCCAGCGGGGGACACGGGTTATACGAGCAGTACTTC.

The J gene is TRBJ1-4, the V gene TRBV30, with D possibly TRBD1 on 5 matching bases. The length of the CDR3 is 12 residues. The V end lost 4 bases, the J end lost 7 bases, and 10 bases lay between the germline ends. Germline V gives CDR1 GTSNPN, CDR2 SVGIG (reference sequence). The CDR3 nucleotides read TGTGCCTGGAAAATCGGGGGTGAAAAACTGTTTTTT. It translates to CAWKIGGEKLFF.

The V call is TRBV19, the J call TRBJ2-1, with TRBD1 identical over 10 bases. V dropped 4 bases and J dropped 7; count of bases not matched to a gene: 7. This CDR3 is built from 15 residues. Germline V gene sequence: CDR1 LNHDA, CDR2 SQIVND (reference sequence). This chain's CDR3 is CASSTDRGLGNEQFF. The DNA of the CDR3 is TGTGCCAGTAGTACCGACAGGGGGCTGGGGAATGAGCAGTTCTTC.

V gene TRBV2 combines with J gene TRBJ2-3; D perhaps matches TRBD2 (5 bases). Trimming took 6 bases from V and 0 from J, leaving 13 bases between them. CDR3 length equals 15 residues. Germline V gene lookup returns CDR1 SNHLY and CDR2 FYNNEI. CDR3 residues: CASRALSGSTDTQYF. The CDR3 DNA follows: TGTGCCAGCAGAGCCCTCAGCGGCAGCACAGATACGCAGTATTTT.

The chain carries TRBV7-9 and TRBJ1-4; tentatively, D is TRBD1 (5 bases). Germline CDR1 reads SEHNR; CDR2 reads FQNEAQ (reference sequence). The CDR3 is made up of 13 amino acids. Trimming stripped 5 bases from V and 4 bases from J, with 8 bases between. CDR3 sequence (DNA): TGTGCCAGCAGCCGCCAGGGTAATGAAAAACTGTTTTTT. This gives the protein CASSRQGNEKLFF.

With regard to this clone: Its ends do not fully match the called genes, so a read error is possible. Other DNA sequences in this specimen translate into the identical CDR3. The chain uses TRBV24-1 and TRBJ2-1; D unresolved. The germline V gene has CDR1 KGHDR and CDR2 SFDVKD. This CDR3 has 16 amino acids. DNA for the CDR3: TGTGCTACCAGTGAGGCCGGGTCCCAAAATTACAATGAGCAGTTCTTC. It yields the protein CATSEAGSQNYNEQFF.

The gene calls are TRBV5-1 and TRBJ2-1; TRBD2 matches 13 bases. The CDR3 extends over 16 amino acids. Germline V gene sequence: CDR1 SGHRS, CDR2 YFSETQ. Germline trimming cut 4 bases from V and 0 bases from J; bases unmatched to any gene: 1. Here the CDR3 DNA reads TGCGCCAGCAGCGGGACTAGCGGGGTCTCCTACAATGAGCAGTTCTTC. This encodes CASSGTSGVSYNEQFF.

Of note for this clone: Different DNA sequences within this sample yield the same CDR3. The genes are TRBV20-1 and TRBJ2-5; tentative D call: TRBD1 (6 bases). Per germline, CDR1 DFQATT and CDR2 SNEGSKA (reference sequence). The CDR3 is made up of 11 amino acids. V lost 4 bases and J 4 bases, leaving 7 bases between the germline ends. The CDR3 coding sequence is TGCAGTGCTATCAGGGGAGAGACCCAGTACTTC. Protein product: CSAIRGETQYF.

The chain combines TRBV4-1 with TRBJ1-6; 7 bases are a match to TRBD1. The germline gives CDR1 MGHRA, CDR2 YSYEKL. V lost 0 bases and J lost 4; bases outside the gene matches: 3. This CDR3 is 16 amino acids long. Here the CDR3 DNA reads TGCGCCAGCAGCCAAGATACAGGGGCATATAATTCACCCCTCCACTTT. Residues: CASSQDTGAYNSPLHF.